The 26 T cell receptor beta chains reported below all come from one sample, sequenced in a study of T cells in Graves' hyperthyroidism and ophthalmopathy. It was RNA transcripts that yielded the amplified TCR beta CDR3 regions. In the first-round RT-PCR of the TCR CDR3, the HTBI primer set was used. TCRdb itself ran the multiplex PCR reads through MiXCR, one entry per CDR3 protein. The sample has about 360,000 distinct CDR3 sequences; about 13% are singletons. The sequencing sample was made of blood. These receptors were taken from a woman aged 18-29 years with Graves' hyperthyroidism.

This clonotype has just a few counts. The chain joins TRBV4-1 to TRBJ1-1; no reliable D call. Germline values: CDR1 MGHRA, CDR2 YSYEKL. The CDR3 length is 17 residues. V was trimmed by 0 bases and J by 2 bases, leaving 16 bases between them. CDR3 nucleotides: TGCGCCAGCAGCCAAGATCGGGCAGATCTAGACAACACTGAAGCTTTCTTT. Residues: CASSQDRADLDNTEAFF.

This clonotype was counted ten times or more. V gene TRBV12-3 or TRBV12-4 combines with J gene TRBJ1-2, with D possibly TRBD1 on 6 matching bases. The ends were cut back, 6 bases at V and 4 bases at J, with 12 bases in the middle. This CDR3 contains 13 residues. The CDR3 DNA follows: TGTGCCAGCAGAACTGGACAGTTCTATGGCTACACCTTC. Amino acids: CASRTGQFYGYTF.

This clonotype was counted at least ten times. V usage is TRBV24-1 and J usage is TRBJ1-2, with D hard to call. The CDR3 spans 13 residues. V lost 0 bases, J lost 4 bases, and 5 bases lay in between. Per germline, CDR1 KGHDR and CDR2 SFDVKD. CDR3 nucleotide sequence: TGTGCCACCAGTGATTTGGCGTTCTATGGCTACACCTTC. It encodes CATSDLAFYGYTF.

The rearrangement uses TRBV3-1 and TRBJ2-5; TRBD2 agrees at 10 bases. This CDR3 has 17 amino acids. V was clipped by 7 bases and J by 5 bases; unmatched bases: 16. The germline CDR1 and CDR2 sequences are LGHDT and YNNKEL (reference sequence). The CDR3 sequence is CASNLGTTSGAGETQYF. The CDR3 DNA is TGTGCCAGCAACCTGGGTACAACTAGCGGGGCGGGGGAGACCCAGTACTTC.

V and J are TRBV20-1 and TRBJ1-6; D is perhaps TRBD1 (5 bases). Germline-derived CDR1 and CDR2 are DFQATT and SNEGSKA (reference sequence). V was pared by 1 base and J by 6 bases, with 13 bases between. The CDR3 covers 15 residues. CDR3 coding DNA: TGCAGTGCTAGAGGGACAAACTTTGGTAATTCACCCCTCCACTTT. Translating gives CSARGTNFGNSPLHF.

This clonotype appeared many times. In nucleotides, the CDR3 is TGTGCCAGCAGGGGTATCAAAAACATTCAGTACTTC. This encodes CASRGIKNIQYF. The chain recombines TRBV2 with TRBJ2-4; no reliable D call. Trimming took off 6 bases at V and 3 bases at J, with 6 bases between the two ends. Germline V gene data show CDR1 as SNHLY and CDR2 as FYNNEI. The CDR3 totals 12 residues.

This clonotype was seen many times. The chain joins TRBV6-1 to TRBJ2-7, with D perhaps TRBD1 (6 bases). Germline loops: CDR1 MNHNS, CDR2 SASEGT. This CDR3 is 15 amino acids long. With 3 bases removed from V and 0 bases from J, the gap between germline ends came to 12 bases. Here the CDR3 reads CASSDSLDSSYEQYF. CDR3 in DNA: TGTGCCAGCAGTGACTCTCTGGACAGCTCCTACGAGCAGTACTTC.

The CDR3 protein is CASSAGNTGELFF. In DNA, the CDR3 is TGTGCCAGCTCAGCGGGGAACACCGGGGAGCTGTTTTTT. V usage is TRBV18 and J usage is TRBJ2-2; D perhaps matches TRBD2 (5 bases). CDR1 and CDR2 (germline): KGHSH, LQKENI. The CDR3 contains 13 residues. The V and J ends lost 5 bases and 1 base respectively, with 5 bases between them. The full variable domain, with the rest looked up from reference TRBV18 and TRBJ2-2, is NAGVMQNPRHLVRRRGQEARLRCSPMKGHSHVYWYRQLPEEGLKFMVYLQKENIIDESGMPKERFSAEFPKEGPSILRIQQVVRGDSAAYFCASSAGNTGELFFGEGSRLTVL.

The sample holds many counts of this clonotype. This chain connects TRBV29-1 to TRBJ2-3; no clear D gene. V was cut by 4 bases and J by 0 bases, with 8 bases left in between. The CDR3 is 13 residues long. The germline V gene encodes CDR1 SQVTM and CDR2 ANQGSEA. CDR3 protein: CSVGRSSTDTQYF. The CDR3 DNA follows: TGCAGCGTTGGACGTAGTAGCACAGATACGCAGTATTTT.

This clonotype was picked up many times. CDR3 amino acids: CASSQEGGGVSYGYTF. CDR3 in DNA: TGCGCCAGCAGCCAAGAAGGAGGCGGGGTGAGCTATGGCTACACCTTC. The chain uses TRBV4-1 and TRBJ1-2; D is undetermined. The V end lost 0 bases, the J end lost 4 bases, and 15 bases lay between the germline ends. The CDR3 is made up of 16 amino acids. Germline CDR1 and CDR2: MGHRA and YSYEKL.

This clonotype was detected many times. The chain has TRBV30 and TRBJ1-6; D uncertain. CDR3 size: 13 residues. Trimming took off 1 base at V and 12 bases at J, with 13 bases between the two ends. CDR1 GTSNPN and CDR2 SVGIG come from the germline V gene (reference sequence). CDR3 sequence reads: CAWSARPPLPLHF. The CDR3, as DNA: TGTGCCTGGAGTGCCCGTCCACCTCTACCCCTCCACTTT.

The rearrangement uses TRBV5-1 and TRBJ2-5, with D perhaps given as TRBD1 or TRBD2 (5 bases each). This CDR3 is 13 amino acids long. Trimming took 7 bases from V and 5 from J, leaving 15 bases between them. In germline, CDR1 is SGHRS, CDR2 YFSETQ. The CDR3 DNA follows: TGCGCCAGCCAGGGAATCGAGGGGGAGACCCAGTACTTC. Protein sequence: CASQGIEGETQYF.

At least ten counts were recorded for this clonotype. The genes are TRBV5-6 and TRBJ2-1; D call uncertain. Trimming removed 2 bases from V and 5 bases from J, with 5 bases in between. Germline CDR1 SGHDT, CDR2 YYEEEE. The CDR3 is made up of 12 amino acids. CDR3 residues: CASSFYNNEQFF. The CDR3 region has the DNA TGTGCCAGCAGCTTTTACAACAATGAGCAGTTCTTC.

The CDR3 is CASSPGYSDEAFF. The CDR3 DNA is TGTGCCAGCTCACCGGGGTACAGTGATGAAGCTTTCTTT. This chain uses TRBV18 with TRBJ1-1; no definite D call. With 3 bases removed from V and 7 bases from J, the gap between germline ends came to 12 bases. The CDR3 is made up of 13 amino acids. CDR1 is KGHSH and CDR2 is LQKENI in the germline V gene.

The rearrangement links TRBV28 to TRBJ1-1; 9 nucleotides align to TRBD1. V lost 4 bases to trimming and J lost 11 bases; unmatched junction nucleotides: 8. The CDR3 is made up of 13 amino acids. CDR1 is MDHEN and CDR2 is SYDVKM in the germline V gene. Here the CDR3 DNA reads TGTGCCAGCAGTTCCCCCGGGGACAGGGAGGCTTTCTTT. Translation: CASSSPGDREAFF. The entire variable domain, with the rest obtained from reference TRBV28 and TRBJ1-1, is as follows: DVKVTQSSRYLVKRTGEKVFLECVQDMDHENMFWYRQDPGLGLRLIYFSYDVKMKEKGDIPEGYSVSREKKERFSLILESASTNQTSMYLCASSSPGDREAFFGQGTRLTVV.

This clonotype was counted many times. The chain carries TRBV7-2 and TRBJ2-2; maybe TRBD2 (6 bases). Trimming removed 1 base at V and 7 bases at J, with 7 bases between. CDR3 length: 13 amino acids. Per germline, CDR1 SGHTA and CDR2 FQGNSA. In DNA, the CDR3 is TGTGCCAGCAGCTTAGGGGGACTCGGGGAGCTGTTTTTT. Amino acids: CASSLGGLGELFF.

The J gene is TRBJ2-2, the V gene TRBV5-1; D gene unclear. CDR1 is SGHRS and CDR2 is YFSETQ in the germline V gene. The CDR3 has 14 amino acids. Trimming took off 1 base at V and 1 base at J, with 5 bases between the two ends. CDR3 loop: CASSLYVNTGELFF. The CDR3 DNA reads as TGCGCCAGCAGCTTGTACGTGAACACCGGGGAGCTGTTTTTT.

This clonotype appeared many times. This chain joins TRBV11-1 and TRBJ2-2, with 8 bases aligning to TRBD1. This CDR3 has 15 residues. Germline assignment: CDR1 SGHAT and CDR2 FQDESV (reference sequence). With V trimmed by 5 bases and J by 2 bases, 4 bases remained unmatched. The DNA for the CDR3 is TGTGCCAGCAGCGGGGACAGGTCTAACACCGGGGAGCTGTTTTTT. Translated: CASSGDRSNTGELFF.

This clonotype was seen at least ten times. The rearrangement links TRBV3-1 to TRBJ1-2; TRBD1 is a possible D gene (5 bases). Germline V gene lookup returns CDR1 LGHDT and CDR2 YNNKEL (reference sequence). V shed 0 bases and J shed 8 bases, with 10 bases lying between them. This CDR3 is built from 13 residues. CDR3 amino acids: CASSQDTGFGYTF. The CDR3 coding sequence is TGTGCCAGCAGCCAAGATACAGGCTTCGGCTACACCTTC.

This clonotype was seen repeatedly, ten times or more. This chain uses TRBV7-2 with TRBJ2-5; 10 nucleotides agree with TRBD2. The CDR3 sequence is 17 residues long. The junction had 14 bases not matched to a gene; V was cut back by 5 bases and J by 5 bases. Germline V gives CDR1 SGHTA, CDR2 FQGNSA. CDR3 region: CASSPSSLAGIRETQYF. The CDR3 DNA reads TGTGCCAGCAGCCCATCGTCACTAGCGGGAATACGTGAGACCCAGTACTTC. Full variable domain (missing parts from reference TRBV7-2 and TRBJ2-5): GAGVSQSPSNKVTEKGKDVELRCDPISGHTALYWYRQSLGQGLEFLIYFQGNSAPDKSGLPSDRFSAERTGGSVSTLTIQRTQQEDSAVYLCASSPSSLAGIRETQYFGPGTRLLVL.

In its sample, this clonotype was seen many times. V is TRBV29-1 and J is TRBJ2-3; 8 bases align to TRBD1. Germline CDR1 and CDR2: SQVTM and ANQGSEA. V shed 3 bases, J shed 3 bases, and the junction held 5 bases outside the gene matches. This CDR3 region has 14 residues. The CDR3 nucleotides read TGCAGCGTTGATCCCGGGACAGGAACAGATACGCAGTATTTT. Encoded protein: CSVDPGTGTDTQYF.

Worth noting for this clonotype: This may be a read error, as it is one base from a much larger clone. The V and J genes are TRBV4-1 and TRBJ2-7, with TRBD1 as a possible D gene (6 bases). CDR3 size: 14 residues. Germline loops: CDR1 MGHRA, CDR2 YSYEKL. V was trimmed by 0 bases and J by 7 bases, leaving 13 bases between them. The CDR3 DNA is TGCGCCAGCAGCCAAGATGGGGGCAGCCGAGAGCAGTACTTC. Translating gives CASSQDGGSREQYF.

This clonotype was seen at least ten times. The chain uses TRBV20-1 and TRBJ2-1, with 9 bases identical to TRBD2. CDR1 DFQATT and CDR2 SNEGSKA come from the germline V gene (reference sequence). The CDR3 covers 13 residues. Trimming took 3 bases from V and 7 from J; bases not matched to a gene: 4. The chain's CDR3 is CSARGGRGNEQFF. In DNA form, the CDR3 reads TGCAGTGCTAGGGGCGGGAGGGGGAATGAGCAGTTCTTC.

The sample holds many counts of this clonotype. The gene calls are TRBV4-3 and TRBJ2-1, with D hard to call. This CDR3 spans 13 amino acids. CDR1 LGHNA and CDR2 YSLEER come from the germline V gene. The ends were cut back, 0 bases at V and 8 bases at J, with 8 bases in the middle. CDR3: CASSQEREDEQFF. The CDR3 DNA sequence: TGCGCCAGCAGCCAAGAAAGGGAAGATGAGCAGTTCTTC.

This clonotype was detected ten times or more. This chain joins TRBV18 and TRBJ2-3; 7 positions agree with TRBD2. The CDR3 spans 15 residues. V gave up 4 bases and J gave up 2 bases; unmatched junction bases: 6. The germline gives CDR1 KGHSH, CDR2 LQKENI. The CDR3 nucleotides are TGTGCCAGCTCACGTCCAGGGAGGGTCACAGATACGCAGTATTTT. Protein product: CASSRPGRVTDTQYF.

The V and J genes are TRBV12-3 or TRBV12-4 and TRBJ2-2, with 11 bases lining up with TRBD2. This CDR3 is 15 amino acids long. V lost 6 bases, J lost 4 bases, and 4 bases stayed unmatched. The DNA for the CDR3 is TGTGCCAGCAGGTTACTAGCGGGAGCCACCGGGGAGCTGTTTTTT. Protein product: CASRLLAGATGELFF.